This section outlines one TCR beta chain sequence together with its context. The antigen remains unidentified. TCRdb fed the 5' RACE reads into MiXCR, producing one record per CDR3 protein. The table shows around 770,000 distinct CDR3 sequences, with roughly 20% occurring only once. This sample was included in a study of CD8 T cells in ankylosing spondylitis. General study findings and limits: Ankylosing spondylitis blood seemed to carry a telltale TCR beta motif made of about 8 highly homologous variants.

This TCR derives from a male donor with ankylosing spondylitis. Sequencing was carried out using blood, either unsorted or a sorted T cell fraction (not recorded which).

The CDR3 region is CSAASGETDTQYF. The DNA for the CDR3 is TGCAGTGCTGCGAGCGGGGAAACAGATACGCAGTATTTT. The chain carries TRBV20-1 and TRBJ2-3, with 7 bases identical to TRBD2. The CDR3 spans 13 residues. Per the germline V gene, CDR1 is DFQATT and CDR2 is SNEGSKA (reference sequence). J gave up 3 bases and V 5 bases, and 5 bases lay outside the gene matches.